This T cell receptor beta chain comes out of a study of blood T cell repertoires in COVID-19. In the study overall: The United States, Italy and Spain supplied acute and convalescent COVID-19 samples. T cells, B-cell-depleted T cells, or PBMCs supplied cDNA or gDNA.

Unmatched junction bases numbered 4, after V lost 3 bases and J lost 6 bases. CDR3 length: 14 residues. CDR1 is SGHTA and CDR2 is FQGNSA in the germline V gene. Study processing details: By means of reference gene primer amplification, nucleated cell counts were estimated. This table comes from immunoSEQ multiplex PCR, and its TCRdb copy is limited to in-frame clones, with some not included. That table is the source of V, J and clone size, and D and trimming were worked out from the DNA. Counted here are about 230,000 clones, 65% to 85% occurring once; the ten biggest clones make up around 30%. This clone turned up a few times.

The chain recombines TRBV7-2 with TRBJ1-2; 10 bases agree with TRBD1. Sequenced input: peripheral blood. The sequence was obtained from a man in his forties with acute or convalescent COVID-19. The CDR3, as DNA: TGTGCCAGCAGCTTTATGACAGGGGGCGATGGCTACACCTTC. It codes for CASSFMTGGDGYTF.